The rows below give T cell receptor beta chains drawn from one sample of a study of T cell changes during pregnancy in multiple sclerosis. The assay was immunoSEQ multiplex PCR, and TCRdb's table has in-frame clones only and misses some. The data contain about 120,000 clones, 80% to 95% of them singletons. The specimen comprised peripheral blood, sampled before pregnancy. The receptors were gathered from a female donor with multiple sclerosis, enrolled in a pregnancy study. CDR3s include the opening cysteine and the closing phenylalanine or tryptophan. D genes are given only for firm matches. The listing skips clone size in some rows; elsewhere it reads once, few, many or a size class.

j_call clone_size v_call cdr3_length d_call cdr3_nt cdr3_aa
TRBJ2-3 NA TRBV11-2 16 TRBD2 TGTGCCAGCAGCTCCAGGGGAGCAGCGGGGGAAGATACGCAGTATTTT CASSSRGAAGEDTQYF
TRBJ1-6 NA TRBV30 14 NA TGTGCCTGGAGTCCGAGCTCCTATAATTCACCCCTCCACTTT CAWSPSSYNSPLHF
TRBJ1-1 once TRBV5-1 18 TRBD1 TGCGCCAGCAGCTGGAACCCGGGGACAGGGAATAGGAACACTGAAGCTTTCTTT CASSWNPGTGNRNTEAFF
TRBJ1-1 NA TRBV19 16 NA TGTGCCAGTAGTATCCAGGGGATTCGACAGAACACTGAAGCTTTCTTT CASSIQGIRQNTEAFF
TRBJ2-7 once TRBV5-5 13 NA TGTGCCAGCAGCCTAATGAGCTCCTACGAGCAGTACTTC CASSLMSSYEQYF
TRBJ1-4 NA TRBV10-3 13 NA TGTGCCATCAGCGCCGGGACTAATGAAAAACTGTTTTTT CAISAGTNEKLFF
TRBJ1-1 NA TRBV19 13 NA TGTGCCAGTAGTATCCAGGGTCTCACTGAAGCTTTCTTT CASSIQGLTEAFF
TRBJ1-2 NA TRBV7-2 13 NA TGTGCCAGCAGCCAAGACAGACGCTATGGCTACACCTTC CASSQDRRYGYTF
TRBJ1-1 NA TRBV13 10 NA TGTGCCAGCAGCATTCGTGAAGCTTTCTTT CASSIREAFF
TRBJ2-5 NA TRBV13 15 NA TGTGCCAGCAGCTTAGTTCCCCGCGGGGCCAAGACCCAGTACTTC CASSLVPRGAKTQYF
TRBJ2-1 NA TRBV6-4 13 TRBD1 TGTGCCAGCAGTCACAGGGGGGACAATGAGCAGTTCTTC CASSHRGDNEQFF
TRBJ2-5 NA TRBV9 17 NA TGTGCCAGCAGCCTAAGGGCAGGAGGGATAGGGGTAGAGACCCAGTACTTC CASSLRAGGIGVETQYF
TRBJ2-7 once TRBV5-1 14 NA TGCGCCAGCAGCTGGACAGCTACCTCCTACGAGCAGTACTTC CASSWTATSYEQYF
TRBJ2-1 NA TRBV27 11 NA TGTGCCAGCAGCCTTTACAATGAGCAGTTCTTC CASSLYNEQFF
TRBJ1-5 NA TRBV19 12 NA TGTGCCAGTAGTCTTAGCAATCAGCCCCAGCATTTT CASSLSNQPQHF
TRBJ1-2 NA TRBV6-1 14 NA TGTGCCAGCAGTGCCGGGGGGGCCAACTATGGCTACACCTTC CASSAGGANYGYTF
TRBJ1-2 NA TRBV2 13 NA TGTGCCAGCAGTGTATTGGGCAACTATGGCTACACCTTC CASSVLGNYGYTF
TRBJ2-5 NA TRBV6-6 16 TRBD2 TGTGCCAGCAGGACGGGTCTAGCGGGGAACCAAGAGACCCAGTACTTC CASRTGLAGNQETQYF
TRBJ2-5 NA TRBV2 18 NA TGTGCCAGCAGTACCCGGCCCGGGGGCGGGGGAGGCCAAGAGACCCAGTACTTC CASSTRPGGGGGQETQYF
TRBJ1-5 NA TRBV2 14 TRBD1 TGTGCCAGCAGTGGAGGACAGGGTACTTCGGCCCAGCATTTT CASSGGQGTSAQHF
TRBJ1-3 NA TRBV5-1 15 TRBD1 TGCGCCAGCAGCCAAAGGACAGGGGCCGGAAACACCATATATTTT CASSQRTGAGNTIYF
TRBJ1-4 NA TRBV18 16 NA TGTGCCAGCTCACCACCGGGCACGGGGAGGGGTGAAAAACTGTTTTTT CASSPPGTGRGEKLFF
TRBJ2-7 NA TRBV2 16 NA TGTGCCAGCAGTGAAGCGGGCTGGACAGCCTCCTACGAGCAGTACTTC CASSEAGWTASYEQYF
TRBJ2-7 NA TRBV7-9 18 TRBD1 TGTGCCAGCAGCTCACCACCCGGCGACAGGGGGCTCCCTTACGAGCAGTACTTC CASSSPPGDRGLPYEQYF
TRBJ1-2 few TRBV16 13 NA TGTGCCAGCAGCCAATCGCCCGGGGATGGCTACACCTTC CASSQSPGDGYTF